This paragraph reports one T cell receptor (beta chain). No antigen is known for it. With V trimmed by 4 bases and J by 1 base, 7 bases remained unmatched. This CDR3 is 16 amino acids long. The germline CDR1 and CDR2 sequences are SGHNT and YYREEE (reference sequence). Method: immunoSEQ multiplex PCR; TCRdb's copy keeps in-frame clones and lacks some. The sample contains some 66,000 clones, about four fifths of which appear only once. The sample originates from a study of OX40 agonist ivuxolimab in advanced cancers. Study results and caveats: The authors did not determine the antigen specificity of the expanded peripheral T cells.

The sequence was collected from an adult with an advanced solid tumor such as melanoma, head and neck, liver or kidney cancer. Here the sequenced sample was CD4+ or CD8+ T cells sorted from blood, taken in a trial of the OX40 agonist ivuxolimab. The chain is built from TRBV5-4 and TRBJ2-5, with TRBD1 matching 10 bases. CDR3 protein: CASSGGQGPLQETQYF. As DNA, the CDR3 is TGTGCCAGCAGCGGGGGACAGGGGCCGCTCCAAGAGACCCAGTACTTC.